A selection of T cell receptor beta chains follows, all from one sample in a study of blood T cells in healthy people across ages. A single record per CDR3 protein comes from TCRdb applying MiXCR to the 5' RACE reads. The table lists more than 1,400,000 distinct CDR3 sequences, roughly 45% of them singletons. The sample was blood. Receptors were obtained from a woman younger than 30 in good health. Each CDR3 is given without its conserved first and last residue. D genes are given only for firm matches.

TRBV10-1	TRBJ2-5	TRBD2	ASSDSSGQETQY
TRBV12-3/TRBV12-4	TRBJ2-2	-	ASSLGTYTGELF
TRBV28	TRBJ2-4	-	ASAAGGKNIQY
TRBV27	TRBJ2-1	TRBD2	ASRTGTSGRALQF
TRBV20-1	TRBJ1-1	TRBD1	SVPDRANTEAF
TRBV3-1	TRBJ2-3	TRBD2	ASSQDREDSSTDTQY
TRBV10-3	TRBJ2-3	-	AIRPQDSDTQY
TRBV11-2	TRBJ2-1	-	ASSARGGEQF
TRBV10-1	TRBJ2-3	TRBD2	ASSGGTTRTDTQY
TRBV7-6	TRBJ2-5	TRBD1	ASSSTTGGRYERY
TRBV7-2	TRBJ2-3	TRBD2	ASSLDFLAGDTQY
TRBV30	TRBJ2-5	TRBD1	AWRSKTGAAPY
TRBV10-2	TRBJ2-7	TRBD2	ASSAGGGRVPYEQY
TRBV12-3/TRBV12-4	TRBJ1-2	-	ASKGFYGYT
TRBV12-3/TRBV12-4	TRBJ2-2	-	ASSLRTGELF
TRBV28	TRBJ1-2	-	ASSAPGVPGGYT
TRBV6-6	TRBJ1-5	-	ASSYSAGGNQPQH
TRBV12-3/TRBV12-4	TRBJ1-1	-	ASSFQGLNTEAF
TRBV4-1	TRBJ2-7	TRBD2	ASSQSGQLAGIISYEQY
TRBV28	TRBJ2-7	-	ASSQSPTYEQY
TRBV5-1	TRBJ1-1	-	ASSLGLNTEAF
TRBV5-1	TRBJ2-1	TRBD2	ASSLILAGLWDEQF
TRBV7-9	TRBJ1-2	-	ASSLDFMSGYT
TRBV24-1	TRBJ2-4	-	ATGGRLAKNIQY
TRBV6-5	TRBJ1-2	-	ASSYSGHRAGYGYT
TRBV3-1	TRBJ2-2	TRBD2	ASSPGLAGGLAGELF
TRBV12-3/TRBV12-4	TRBJ2-1	TRBD2	ASSVALAAQQF
TRBV27	TRBJ2-1	-	ASSRRARETQF
TRBV3-1	TRBJ1-6	-	ASSQDSGKFGSYNSPLH
TRBV2	TRBJ2-1	TRBD1	ASKFWGQGGGEQF
TRBV20-1	-	TRBD2	SATPARAGEREQF
TRBV5-1	TRBJ2-7	TRBD2	ASRVSGKNYEQY
TRBV2	TRBJ1-5	-	ASCIGGINQPQH
TRBV20-1	TRBJ2-1	-	SATDGTAINEQF
TRBV5-5	TRBJ2-7	-	ASSLRDSYEQY
TRBV3-1	TRBJ1-2	-	ASSQGSGVVLYGYT
TRBV20-1	TRBJ1-2	-	SVPRRAYGYT
TRBV11-1	TRBJ1-1	-	ASSFMLTEAF
TRBV7-2	TRBJ2-1	TRBD2	ASSSPGTSGTRSSYNEQF
TRBV21-1	TRBJ1-4	-	ASSKGPPRGGEKLF
TRBV2	TRBJ1-1	TRBD1	ASSDQGASNTEAF
TRBV20-1	TRBJ1-2	-	SAAVPTVLKLGYT
TRBV20-1	TRBJ2-7	TRBD2	SATDTGLAAEQY
TRBV20-1	TRBJ2-1	TRBD2	SVRGRALSNEQF
TRBV6-2/TRBV6-3	TRBJ2-7	-	ASRYSLGADRYYEQY
TRBV27	TRBJ1-2	-	ASSLSEDSGYGYT
TRBV4-1	TRBJ2-4	-	ASSQDSSTSLTKNIQY
TRBV6-6	TRBJ2-1	TRBD2	ASSYSTSGGANEQF
TRBV9	TRBJ2-3	TRBD2	ASSASGGVRDTQY
TRBV5-6	TRBJ1-1	TRBD1	ASSLSWTGGFTEAF
TRBV10-1	TRBJ2-1	TRBD2	ASSEFGRANYEQF
TRBV5-6	TRBJ2-5	TRBD2	ASSVLAGVGQETQY
TRBV20-1	TRBJ2-1	TRBD1	SATGQASYNEQF
TRBV2	TRBJ1-5	TRBD1	ASRWDRQLHQPQH